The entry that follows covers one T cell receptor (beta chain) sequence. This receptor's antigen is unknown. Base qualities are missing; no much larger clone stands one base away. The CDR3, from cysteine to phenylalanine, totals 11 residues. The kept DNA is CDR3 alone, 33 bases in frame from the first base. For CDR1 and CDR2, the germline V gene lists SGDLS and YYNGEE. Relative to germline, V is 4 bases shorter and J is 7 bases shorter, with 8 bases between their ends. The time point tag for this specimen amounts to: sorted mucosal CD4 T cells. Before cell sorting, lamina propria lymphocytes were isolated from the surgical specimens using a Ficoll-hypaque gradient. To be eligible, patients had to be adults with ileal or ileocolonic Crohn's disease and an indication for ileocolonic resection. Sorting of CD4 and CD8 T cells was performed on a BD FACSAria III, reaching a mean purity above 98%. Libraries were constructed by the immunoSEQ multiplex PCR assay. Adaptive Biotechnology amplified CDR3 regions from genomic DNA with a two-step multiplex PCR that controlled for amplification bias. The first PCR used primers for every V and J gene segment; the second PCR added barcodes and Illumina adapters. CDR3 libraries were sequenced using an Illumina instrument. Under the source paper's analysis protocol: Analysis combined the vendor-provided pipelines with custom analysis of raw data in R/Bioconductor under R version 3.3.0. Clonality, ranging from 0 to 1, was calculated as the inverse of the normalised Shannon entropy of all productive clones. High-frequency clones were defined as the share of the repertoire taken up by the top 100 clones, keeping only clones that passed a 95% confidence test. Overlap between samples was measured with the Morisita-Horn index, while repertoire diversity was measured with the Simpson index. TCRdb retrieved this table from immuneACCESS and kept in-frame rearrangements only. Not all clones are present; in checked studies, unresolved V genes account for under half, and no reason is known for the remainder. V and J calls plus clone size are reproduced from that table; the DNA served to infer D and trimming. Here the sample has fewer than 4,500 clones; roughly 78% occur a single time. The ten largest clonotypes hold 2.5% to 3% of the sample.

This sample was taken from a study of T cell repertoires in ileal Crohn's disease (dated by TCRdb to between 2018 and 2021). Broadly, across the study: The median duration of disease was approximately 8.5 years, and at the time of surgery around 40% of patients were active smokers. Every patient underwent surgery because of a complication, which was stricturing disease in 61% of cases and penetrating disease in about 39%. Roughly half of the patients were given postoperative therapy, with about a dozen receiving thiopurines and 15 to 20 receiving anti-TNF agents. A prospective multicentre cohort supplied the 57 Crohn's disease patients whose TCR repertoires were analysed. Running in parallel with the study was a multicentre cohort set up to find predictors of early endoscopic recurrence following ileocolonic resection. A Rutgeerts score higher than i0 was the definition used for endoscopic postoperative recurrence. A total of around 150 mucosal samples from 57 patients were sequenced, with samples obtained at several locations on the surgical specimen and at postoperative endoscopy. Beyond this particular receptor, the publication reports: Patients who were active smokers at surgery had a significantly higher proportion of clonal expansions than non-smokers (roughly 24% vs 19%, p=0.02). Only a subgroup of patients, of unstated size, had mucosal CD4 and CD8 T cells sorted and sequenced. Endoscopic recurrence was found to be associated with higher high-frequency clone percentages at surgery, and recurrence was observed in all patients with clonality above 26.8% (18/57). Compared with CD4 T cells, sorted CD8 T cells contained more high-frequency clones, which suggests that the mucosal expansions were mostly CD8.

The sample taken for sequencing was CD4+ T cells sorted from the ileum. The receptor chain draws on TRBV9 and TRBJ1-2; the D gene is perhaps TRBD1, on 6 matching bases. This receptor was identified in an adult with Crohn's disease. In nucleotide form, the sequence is TGTGCCAGCAGCCAAGGGGGTGGCTACACCTTC. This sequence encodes CASSQGGGYTF.